Below are 19 T cell receptor beta chains sequenced from a single sample in a study of STAT5B mutations in CD4+ large granular lymphocyte leukemia. Produced via immunoSEQ multiplex PCR; TCRdb's table is partial and in-frame only. This table holds approximately 20,000 clones, less than 85% found once. Input material: CD4+ T cells from blood buffy coats. The receptors stem from a human donor in good health.

The rearrangement links TRBV19 to TRBJ2-7; 9 bases align to TRBD1. The J segment lost 1 base and the V segment lost 5 bases, leaving 3 bases of the junction unmatched. The CDR3 is 14 residues long. Germline lookup yields CDR1 LNHDA and CDR2 SQIVND (reference sequence). For the CDR3, the DNA is TGTGCCAGTAGTGTCGGGACAGGGTCCTACGAGCAGTACTTC. It codes for CASSVGTGSYEQYF.

V gene TRBV29-1 combines with J gene TRBJ1-2; TRBD1 agrees at 7 bases. Germline V gene data show CDR1 as SQVTM and CDR2 as ANQGSEA. There are 14 residues in the CDR3. The junction had 5 bases not matched to a gene; V was cut back by 0 bases and J by 4 bases. CDR3 coding DNA: TGCAGCGTTGAAGACGACAGGGCGAGCTATGGCTACACCTTC. Amino acid sequence: CSVEDDRASYGYTF.

The J gene is TRBJ1-4, the V gene TRBV9; the D is unclear. From germline, CDR1 is SGDLS and CDR2 YYNGEE. V was clipped by 3 bases and J by 0 bases, with 9 bases between them. There are 15 residues in the CDR3. The CDR3: CASSGRAATNEKLFF. CDR3 DNA sequence: TGTGCCAGCAGCGGTAGGGCCGCAACTAATGAAAAACTGTTTTTT. The full variable domain, its missing parts supplied by reference TRBV9 and TRBJ1-4, is DSGVTQTPKHLITATGQRVTLRCSPRSGDLSVYWYQQSLDQGLQFLIQYYNGEERAKGNILERFSAQQFPDLHSELNLSSLELGDSALYFCASSGRAATNEKLFFGSGTQLSVL.

The chain couples TRBV11-1 to TRBJ2-7; TRBD1 matches 9 bases. The V gene end was trimmed by 3 bases and the J gene end by 0 bases; junction bases not matched to a gene: 9. CDR1 is SGHAT, CDR2 FQDESV, per germline (reference sequence). The CDR3 contains 17 residues. The CDR3 coding sequence is TGTGCCAGCAGCTTCGAGAAGACAGGGGGGCTCTCCTACGAGCAGTACTTC. Protein product: CASSFEKTGGLSYEQYF.

This chain uses TRBV10-1 with TRBJ1-5; D possibly corresponds to TRBD1 (6 bases). Germline CDR1 WNHNN, CDR2 SYGVQD (reference sequence). Trimming took 9 bases from V and 2 from J, leaving 20 bases between them. This CDR3 is 16 amino acids long. CDR3 protein: CASRTEPPGGNQPQHF. The CDR3 DNA reads TGCGCCAGTCGGACAGAGCCCCCGGGTGGCAATCAGCCCCAGCATTTT.

The chain combines TRBV7-8 with TRBJ2-5, with D perhaps matching TRBD1 or TRBD2 (5 bases each). This CDR3 region has 15 residues. V was shortened by 5 bases and J by 4 bases, with 17 bases between the two germline ends. Germline V gives CDR1 SGHVS, CDR2 FQNEAQ. In DNA, the CDR3 is TGTGCCAGCAGCCGAGGGGTCAGGGAAGCAGAGACCCAGTACTTC. Translating it yields CASSRGVREAETQYF.

The chain has TRBV5-1 and TRBJ1-2, with 8 bases matching TRBD1. The J segment lost 3 bases and the V segment lost 5 bases, leaving 3 bases of the junction unmatched. CDR1 is SGHRS and CDR2 is YFSETQ in the germline V gene. The CDR3 extends over 13 amino acids. CDR3 region: CASRPTGDYGYTF. In DNA form, the CDR3 reads TGCGCCAGCAGACCGACAGGGGACTATGGCTACACCTTC.

Notes on this clone: Distinct nucleotide sequences in the sample also encode this CDR3. The chain is built from TRBV7-9 and TRBJ2-1; the D is unclear. There are 15 residues in the CDR3. CDR1 is SEHNR, CDR2 FQNEAQ, per germline (reference sequence). V was pared by 0 bases and J by 0 bases, with 6 bases between. The CDR3 region has the DNA TGTGCCAGCAGCTTAGCGGGCAGCTCCTACAATGAGCAGTTCTTC. Encoded protein: CASSLAGSSYNEQFF.

The chain links TRBV27 to TRBJ1-2, with 8 bases fitting TRBD1. This CDR3 comprises 12 residues. The trim removed 6 bases at V and 7 bases at J, leaving 4 bases unmatched. Germline CDR1 reads MNHEY; CDR2 reads SMNVEV (reference sequence). CDR3 nucleotide sequence: TGTGCCAGCAGCGGACAGGGTCTTGGCTACACCTTC. As protein: CASSGQGLGYTF.

The chain combines TRBV7-6 with TRBJ2-1; D is possibly TRBD1 (7 bases). Germline-derived CDR1 and CDR2 are SGHVS and FNYEAQ. The CDR3 length is 16 residues. V was cut by 5 bases and J by 3 bases, with 17 bases left in between. Written as DNA, the CDR3 is TGTGCCAGCAGCCAGGCTGGGACAGCGGGCTACAATGAGCAGTTCTTC. Its translation: CASSQAGTAGYNEQFF.

The rearrangement joins TRBV9 to TRBJ2-3; D remains ambiguous. CDR3 length: 16 amino acids. Germline V gene sequence: CDR1 SGDLS, CDR2 YYNGEE. V dropped 4 bases and J dropped 3 bases, with 18 bases sitting between them. The CDR3 region is CASSPSASVPTDTQYF. The CDR3 DNA reads TGTGCCAGCAGCCCAAGTGCCAGCGTACCTACAGATACGCAGTATTTT.

V is TRBV19 and J is TRBJ1-2, with 7 bases matching TRBD1. The V gene's germline CDR1 is LNHDA and CDR2 SQIVND (reference sequence). The J segment lost 6 bases and the V segment lost 4 bases, leaving 14 bases of the junction unmatched. There are 16 residues in the CDR3. The CDR3 region has the DNA TGTGCCAGTAGTAGATCTCCTACAGGGGAGGGGAATGGCTACACCTTC. Translating it yields CASSRSPTGEGNGYTF.

This clone was found a few times. The chain employs TRBV6-5 and TRBJ1-1; D call uncertain. V dropped 2 bases and J dropped 2 bases, with 9 bases sitting between them. Per germline, CDR1 MNHEY and CDR2 SVGAGI. CDR3 length: 14 amino acids. CDR3 DNA sequence: TGTGCCAGCAGTTACCGGAAAGTTAACACTGAAGCTTTCTTT. Amino acid sequence: CASSYRKVNTEAFF.

The chain links TRBV4-1 to TRBJ2-7; 8 nucleotides line up with TRBD1. The CDR3 sequence is 15 residues long. Trimming at V came to 1 base and at J to 7 bases, leaving 9 bases not matched to a gene. CDR1 and CDR2 from the germline V gene are MGHRA and YSYEKL. In DNA, the CDR3 is TGCGCCAGCAGCCAAGCGGCAGGGGGCCGAGGGGAGCAGTACTTC. Its translation is CASSQAAGGRGEQYF.

The rearrangement uses TRBV6-5 and TRBJ2-7; tentative D call: TRBD2 (6 bases). CDR3 length equals 13 residues. CDR1 MNHEY and CDR2 SVGAGI come from the germline V gene. Trimming removed 2 bases at V and 7 bases at J, with 12 bases between. CDR3 nucleotide sequence: TGTGCCAGCAGTTACGGCGGGGCTTGGGAGCAGTACTTC. This encodes CASSYGGAWEQYF.

The J gene is TRBJ2-7, the V gene TRBV5-4; TRBD2 matches 10 bases. This CDR3 contains 14 residues. V lost 0 bases, J lost 3 bases, and 0 bases stayed unmatched. In germline, CDR1 is SGHNT, CDR2 YYREEE (reference sequence). The CDR3 reads CASSLASGSYEQYF. CDR3 bases: TGTGCCAGCAGCTTGGCTAGCGGGAGCTACGAGCAGTACTTC.

The CDR3 spells CASSVAIHNEQFF. CDR3 nucleotide sequence: TGTGCCAGCAGCGTAGCTATCCACAATGAGCAGTTCTTC. The V and J genes are TRBV9 and TRBJ2-1, with D hard to call. The CDR3 contains 13 residues. Trimming left V 0 bases short and J 5 bases short, with 6 bases between. CDR1 SGDLS and CDR2 YYNGEE come from the germline V gene.

V is TRBV4-1 and J is TRBJ1-3, with D possibly TRBD1 on 5 matching bases. Germline CDR1 and CDR2: MGHRA and YSYEKL. Trimming removed 1 base from V and 4 bases from J, with 8 bases in between. There are 14 residues in the CDR3. This CDR3 is CASSQAGLGNTIYF. The CDR3 DNA sequence: TGCGCCAGCAGCCAAGCGGGGCTCGGAAACACCATATATTTT.

This rearrangement joins TRBV4-1 to TRBJ2-5; D call uncertain. Germline-derived CDR1 and CDR2 are MGHRA and YSYEKL. The CDR3 totals 13 residues. Trimming took 4 bases from V and 0 from J, leaving 6 bases between them. This CDR3 reads CASSRGYQETQYF. CDR3 coding DNA: TGCGCCAGCAGCCGTGGGTACCAAGAGACCCAGTACTTC.